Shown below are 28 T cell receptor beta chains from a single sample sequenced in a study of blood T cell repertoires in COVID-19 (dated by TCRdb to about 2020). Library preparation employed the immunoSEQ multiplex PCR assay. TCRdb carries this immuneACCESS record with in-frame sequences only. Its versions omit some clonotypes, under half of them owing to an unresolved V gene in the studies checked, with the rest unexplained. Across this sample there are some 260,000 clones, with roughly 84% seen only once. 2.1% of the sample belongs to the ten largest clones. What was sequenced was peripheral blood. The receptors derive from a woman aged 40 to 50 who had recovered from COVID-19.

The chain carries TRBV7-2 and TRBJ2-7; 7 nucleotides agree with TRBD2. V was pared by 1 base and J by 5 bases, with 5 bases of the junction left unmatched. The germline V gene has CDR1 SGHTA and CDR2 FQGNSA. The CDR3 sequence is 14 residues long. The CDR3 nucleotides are TGTGCCAGCAGCTTAGGGACTAGTGTCCACGAGCAGTACTTC. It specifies CASSLGTSVHEQYF.

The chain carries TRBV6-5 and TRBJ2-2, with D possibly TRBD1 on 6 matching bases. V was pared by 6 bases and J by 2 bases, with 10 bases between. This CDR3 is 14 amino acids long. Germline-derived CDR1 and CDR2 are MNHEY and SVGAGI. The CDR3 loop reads CASSRTVNTGELFF. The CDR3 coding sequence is TGTGCCAGCAGCCGGACAGTTAACACCGGGGAGCTGTTTTTT.

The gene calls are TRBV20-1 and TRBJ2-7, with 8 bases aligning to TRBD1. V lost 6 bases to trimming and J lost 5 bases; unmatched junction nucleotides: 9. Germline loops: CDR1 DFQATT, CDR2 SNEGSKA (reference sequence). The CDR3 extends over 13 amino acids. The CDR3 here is CSASQTGEHEQYF. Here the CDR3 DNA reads TGCAGTGCAAGTCAGACAGGGGAGCACGAGCAGTACTTC.

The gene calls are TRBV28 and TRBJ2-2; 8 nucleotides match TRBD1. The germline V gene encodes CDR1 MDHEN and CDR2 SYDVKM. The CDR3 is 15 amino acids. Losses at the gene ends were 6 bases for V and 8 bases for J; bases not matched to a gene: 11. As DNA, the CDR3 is TGTGCCAGCAGACATGGACAGGGCACTGGAGGGGAGCTGTTTTTT. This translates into CASRHGQGTGGELFF.

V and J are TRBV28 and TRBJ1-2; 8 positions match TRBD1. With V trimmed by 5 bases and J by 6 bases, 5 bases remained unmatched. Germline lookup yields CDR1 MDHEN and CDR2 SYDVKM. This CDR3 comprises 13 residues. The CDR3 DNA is TGTGCCAGCAGTCCCCAGGGGGCGGATGGCTACACCTTC. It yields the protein CASSPQGADGYTF.

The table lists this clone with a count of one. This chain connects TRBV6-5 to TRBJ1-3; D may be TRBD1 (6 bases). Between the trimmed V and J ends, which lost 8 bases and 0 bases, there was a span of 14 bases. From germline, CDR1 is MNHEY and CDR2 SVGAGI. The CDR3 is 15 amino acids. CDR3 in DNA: TGTGCCAGCGGAAAGGGGGGGGGCTCTGGAAACACCATATATTTT. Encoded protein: CASGKGGGSGNTIYF.

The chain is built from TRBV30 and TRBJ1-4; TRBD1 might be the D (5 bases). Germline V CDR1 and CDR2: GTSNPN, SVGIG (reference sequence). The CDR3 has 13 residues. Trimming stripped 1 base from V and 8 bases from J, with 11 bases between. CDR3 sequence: CAWSEGVSEKLFF. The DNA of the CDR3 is TGTGCCTGGAGTGAAGGGGTGTCGGAAAAACTGTTTTTT.

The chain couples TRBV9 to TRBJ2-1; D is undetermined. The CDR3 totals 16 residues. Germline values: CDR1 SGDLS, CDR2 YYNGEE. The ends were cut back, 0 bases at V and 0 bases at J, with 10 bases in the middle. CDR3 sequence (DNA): TGTGCCAGCAGCGTAGGCCCCACTAACTCCTACAATGAGCAGTTCTTC. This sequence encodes CASSVGPTNSYNEQFF. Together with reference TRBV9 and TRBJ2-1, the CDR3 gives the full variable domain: DSGVTQTPKHLITATGQRVTLRCSPRSGDLSVYWYQQSLDQGLQFLIQYYNGEERAKGNILERFSAQQFPDLHSELNLSSLELGDSALYFCASSVGPTNSYNEQFFGPGTRLTVL.

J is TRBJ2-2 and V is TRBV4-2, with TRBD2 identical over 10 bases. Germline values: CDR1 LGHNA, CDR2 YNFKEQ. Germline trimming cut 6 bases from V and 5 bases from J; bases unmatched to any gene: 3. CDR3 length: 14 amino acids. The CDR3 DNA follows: TGTGCCAGCAGTGTAGCGGGAGGAACCGGGGAGCTGTTTTTT. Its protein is CASSVAGGTGELFF.

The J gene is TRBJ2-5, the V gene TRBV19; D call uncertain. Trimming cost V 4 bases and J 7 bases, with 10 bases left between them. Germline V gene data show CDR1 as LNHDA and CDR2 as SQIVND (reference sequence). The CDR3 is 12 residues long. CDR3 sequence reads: CASSSGGGTQYF. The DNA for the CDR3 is TGTGCCAGTAGTAGCGGTGGTGGGACCCAGTACTTC.

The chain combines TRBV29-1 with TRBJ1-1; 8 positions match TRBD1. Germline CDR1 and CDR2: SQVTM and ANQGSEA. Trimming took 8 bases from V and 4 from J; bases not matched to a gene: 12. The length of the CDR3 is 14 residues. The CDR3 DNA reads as TGCAGCATTGTTTCAGGGGGCACGGTCACTGAAGCTTTCTTT. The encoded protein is CSIVSGGTVTEAFF.

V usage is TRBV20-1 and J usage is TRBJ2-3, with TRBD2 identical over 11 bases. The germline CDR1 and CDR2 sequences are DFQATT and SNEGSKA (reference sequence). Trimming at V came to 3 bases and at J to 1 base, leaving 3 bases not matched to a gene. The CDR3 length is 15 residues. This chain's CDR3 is CSASILAGGTDTQYF. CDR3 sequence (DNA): TGCAGTGCTAGTATACTAGCGGGGGGCACAGATACGCAGTATTTT.

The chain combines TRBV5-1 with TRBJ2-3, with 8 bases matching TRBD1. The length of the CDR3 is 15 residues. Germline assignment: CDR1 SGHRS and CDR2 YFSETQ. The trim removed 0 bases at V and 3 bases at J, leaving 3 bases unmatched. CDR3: CASSLGQGRTDTQYF. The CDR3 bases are TGCGCCAGCAGCTTGGGACAGGGGAGGACAGATACGCAGTATTTT.

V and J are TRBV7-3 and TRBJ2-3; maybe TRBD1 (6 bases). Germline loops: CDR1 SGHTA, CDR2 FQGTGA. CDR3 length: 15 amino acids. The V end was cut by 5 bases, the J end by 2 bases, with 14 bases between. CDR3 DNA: TGTGCCAGCAGCCTCAGGGGTGGGGTCACAGATACGCAGTATTTT. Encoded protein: CASSLRGGVTDTQYF. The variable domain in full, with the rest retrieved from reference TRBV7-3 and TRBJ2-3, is GAGVSQTPSNKVTEKGKYVELRCDPISGHTALYWYRQSLGQGPEFLIYFQGTGAADDSGLPNDRFFAVRPEGSVSTLKIQRTERGDSAVYLCASSLRGGVTDTQYFGPGTRLTVL.

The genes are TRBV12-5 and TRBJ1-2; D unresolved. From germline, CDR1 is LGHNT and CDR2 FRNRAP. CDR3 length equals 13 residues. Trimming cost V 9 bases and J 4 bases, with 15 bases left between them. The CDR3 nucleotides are TGTGCTAGCCATGCGGCTCGGGGCTATGGCTACACCTTC. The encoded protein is CASHAARGYGYTF.

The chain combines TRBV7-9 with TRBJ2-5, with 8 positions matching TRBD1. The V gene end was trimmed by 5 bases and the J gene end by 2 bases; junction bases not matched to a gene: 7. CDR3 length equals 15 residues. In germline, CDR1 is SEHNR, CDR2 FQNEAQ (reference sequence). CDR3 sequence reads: CASSLTGGEQETQYF. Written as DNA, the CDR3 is TGTGCCAGCAGCCTCACAGGGGGTGAACAAGAGACCCAGTACTTC.

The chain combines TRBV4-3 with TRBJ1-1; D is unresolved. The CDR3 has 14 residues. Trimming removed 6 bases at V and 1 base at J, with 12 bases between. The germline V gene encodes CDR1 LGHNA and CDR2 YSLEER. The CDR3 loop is CASRLGVENTEAFF. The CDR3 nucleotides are TGCGCCAGCAGGCTCGGGGTGGAGAACACTGAAGCTTTCTTT.

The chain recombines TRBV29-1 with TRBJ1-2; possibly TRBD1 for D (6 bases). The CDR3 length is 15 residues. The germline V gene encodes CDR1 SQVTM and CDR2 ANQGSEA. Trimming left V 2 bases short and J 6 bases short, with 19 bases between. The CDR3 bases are TGCAGCGTTGAACCATCCCGGGGGGGGCGAGATGGCTACACCTTC. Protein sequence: CSVEPSRGGRDGYTF.

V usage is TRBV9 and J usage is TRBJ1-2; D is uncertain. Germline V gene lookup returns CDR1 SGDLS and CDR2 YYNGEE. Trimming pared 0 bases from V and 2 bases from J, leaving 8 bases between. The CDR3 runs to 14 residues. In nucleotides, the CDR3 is TGTGCCAGCAGCGTAGGTGTAGAGAACTATGGCTACACCTTC. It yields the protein CASSVGVENYGYTF. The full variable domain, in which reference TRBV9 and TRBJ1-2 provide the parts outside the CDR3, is DSGVTQTPKHLITATGQRVTLRCSPRSGDLSVYWYQQSLDQGLQFLIQYYNGEERAKGNILERFSAQQFPDLHSELNLSSLELGDSALYFCASSVGVENYGYTFGSGTRLTVV.

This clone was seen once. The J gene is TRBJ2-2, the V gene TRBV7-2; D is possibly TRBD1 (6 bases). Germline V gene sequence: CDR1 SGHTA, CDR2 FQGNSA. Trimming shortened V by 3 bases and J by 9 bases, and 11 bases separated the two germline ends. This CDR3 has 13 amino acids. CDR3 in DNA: TGTGCCAGCAGCTTCCAGGGGAATAGGGAGCTGTTTTTT. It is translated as CASSFQGNRELFF. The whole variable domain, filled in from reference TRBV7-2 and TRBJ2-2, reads GAGVSQSPSNKVTEKGKDVELRCDPISGHTALYWYRQSLGQGLEFLIYFQGNSAPDKSGLPSDRFSAERTGGSVSTLTIQRTQQEDSAVYLCASSFQGNRELFFGEGSRLTVL.

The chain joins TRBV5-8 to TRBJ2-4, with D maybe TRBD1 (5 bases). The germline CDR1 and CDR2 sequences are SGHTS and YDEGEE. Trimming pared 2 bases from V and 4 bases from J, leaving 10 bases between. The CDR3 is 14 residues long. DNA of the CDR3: TGTGCCAGCAGCTTCGGTAACAGGAAAAACATTCAGTACTTC. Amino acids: CASSFGNRKNIQYF. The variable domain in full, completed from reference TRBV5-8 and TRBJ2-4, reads EAGVTQSPTHLIKTRGQQATLRCSPISGHTSVYWYQQALGLGLQFLLWYDEGEERNRGNFPPRFSGRQFPNYSSELNVNALELEDSALYLCASSFGNRKNIQYFGAGTRLSVL.

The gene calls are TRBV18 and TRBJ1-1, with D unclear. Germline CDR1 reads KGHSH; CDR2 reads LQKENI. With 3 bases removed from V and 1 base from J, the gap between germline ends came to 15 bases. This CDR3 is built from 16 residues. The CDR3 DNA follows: TGTGCCAGCTCACCCGATAATCGGGTGGCGAACACTGAAGCTTTCTTT. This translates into CASSPDNRVANTEAFF.

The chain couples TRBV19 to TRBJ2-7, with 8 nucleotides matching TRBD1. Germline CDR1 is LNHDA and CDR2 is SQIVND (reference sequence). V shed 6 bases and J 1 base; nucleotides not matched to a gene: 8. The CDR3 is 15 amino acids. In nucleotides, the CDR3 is TGTGCCAGTAGGGGGACAGGTCTCCTTTCCTACGAGCAGTACTTC. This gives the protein CASRGTGLLSYEQYF.

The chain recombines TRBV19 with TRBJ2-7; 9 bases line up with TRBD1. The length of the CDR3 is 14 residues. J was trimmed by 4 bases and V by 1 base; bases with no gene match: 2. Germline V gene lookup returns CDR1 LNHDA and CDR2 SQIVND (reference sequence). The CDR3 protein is CASSIGGTGYEQYF. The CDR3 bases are TGTGCCAGTAGTATAGGCGGGACAGGGTACGAGCAGTACTTC.

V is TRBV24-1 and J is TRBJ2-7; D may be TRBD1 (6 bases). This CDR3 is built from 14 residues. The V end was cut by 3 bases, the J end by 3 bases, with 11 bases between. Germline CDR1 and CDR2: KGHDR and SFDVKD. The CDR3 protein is CATSDNNRDYEQYF. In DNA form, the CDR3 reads TGTGCCACCAGTGATAACAACAGGGACTACGAGCAGTACTTC.

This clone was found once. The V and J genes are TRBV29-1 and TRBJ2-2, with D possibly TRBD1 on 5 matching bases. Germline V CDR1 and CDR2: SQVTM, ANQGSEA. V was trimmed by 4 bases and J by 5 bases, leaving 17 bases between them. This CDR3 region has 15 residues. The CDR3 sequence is CSVATWGSYTGELFF. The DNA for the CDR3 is TGCAGCGTTGCCACCTGGGGCTCTTATACCGGGGAGCTGTTTTTT.

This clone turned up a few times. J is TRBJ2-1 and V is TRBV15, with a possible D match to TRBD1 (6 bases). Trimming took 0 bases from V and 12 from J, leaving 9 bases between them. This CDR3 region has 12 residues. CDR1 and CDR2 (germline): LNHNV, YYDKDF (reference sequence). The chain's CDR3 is CATSREGRGQFF. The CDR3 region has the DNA TGTGCCACCAGCAGAGAGGGCAGGGGGCAGTTCTTC.

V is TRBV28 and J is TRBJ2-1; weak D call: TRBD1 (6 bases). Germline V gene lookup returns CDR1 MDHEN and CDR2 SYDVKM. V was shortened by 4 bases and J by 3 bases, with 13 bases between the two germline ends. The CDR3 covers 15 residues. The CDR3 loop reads CASSSRQADYNEQFF. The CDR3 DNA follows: TGTGCCAGCAGTTCCCGACAGGCCGACTACAATGAGCAGTTCTTC.